This T cell receptor beta chain was found in a study of Ad26.COV2.S vaccination and SARS-CoV-2 variants. Treatment here: 19 received Ad26.COV2.S at low or high dose, single or two shots; about 5 received placebo; per-sample allocation not given. Vaccine and placebo recipients were sampled on day 63 after the first injection. Assay: immunoSEQ multiplex PCR; the TCRdb copy retains only in-frame clones and omits some. The sample yields hundreds of thousands of clones, roughly 90% seen once. Germline loops: CDR1 MNHEY, CDR2 SMNVEV (reference sequence). The CDR3 spans 14 residues. With 3 bases removed from V and 4 bases from J, the gap between germline ends came to 11 bases.

V and J are TRBV27 and TRBJ2-3; D ambiguous. Specimen: peripheral blood, collected in a trial of Ad26.COV2.S vaccine versus placebo. This clonotype was obtained from a person aged 18-65 years who received the Ad26.COV2.S COVID-19 vaccine or a placebo. The DNA for the CDR3 is TGTGCCAGCAGTTTTCAGGCTCGGTCAGATACGCAGTATTTT. Translating gives CASSFQARSDTQYF.